This T cell receptor (beta chain) was captured in a study of blood T cell repertoires in COVID-19. Study-level information: T cells, B-cell-depleted T cells, or PBMCs supplied cDNA or gDNA.

The CDR3 has 16 amino acids. The V gene end was trimmed by 7 bases and the J gene end by 0 bases; junction bases not matched to a gene: 10. Germline CDR1 LNHDA, CDR2 SQIVND (reference sequence). The authors' processing: Reference gene primer amplification gave estimated nucleated cell counts. Profiled with immunoSEQ multiplex PCR; TCRdb holds only in-frame clones, not every one. V and J calls and clone size come straight from that table; D and trimming were deduced from the DNA. Among 130,000 to 150,000 clones, about 85% were seen once, and the ten largest hold 30% to 45%. This chain links TRBV19 with TRBJ1-2, with TRBD1 identical over 8 bases. Material: peripheral blood. The TCR was taken from a human donor in a cohort sampled during active COVID-19. DNA of the CDR3: TGTGCCAGTACCTTGGGACAGGTGCTTACTAACTATGGCTACACCTTC. It yields the protein CASTLGQVLTNYGYTF.